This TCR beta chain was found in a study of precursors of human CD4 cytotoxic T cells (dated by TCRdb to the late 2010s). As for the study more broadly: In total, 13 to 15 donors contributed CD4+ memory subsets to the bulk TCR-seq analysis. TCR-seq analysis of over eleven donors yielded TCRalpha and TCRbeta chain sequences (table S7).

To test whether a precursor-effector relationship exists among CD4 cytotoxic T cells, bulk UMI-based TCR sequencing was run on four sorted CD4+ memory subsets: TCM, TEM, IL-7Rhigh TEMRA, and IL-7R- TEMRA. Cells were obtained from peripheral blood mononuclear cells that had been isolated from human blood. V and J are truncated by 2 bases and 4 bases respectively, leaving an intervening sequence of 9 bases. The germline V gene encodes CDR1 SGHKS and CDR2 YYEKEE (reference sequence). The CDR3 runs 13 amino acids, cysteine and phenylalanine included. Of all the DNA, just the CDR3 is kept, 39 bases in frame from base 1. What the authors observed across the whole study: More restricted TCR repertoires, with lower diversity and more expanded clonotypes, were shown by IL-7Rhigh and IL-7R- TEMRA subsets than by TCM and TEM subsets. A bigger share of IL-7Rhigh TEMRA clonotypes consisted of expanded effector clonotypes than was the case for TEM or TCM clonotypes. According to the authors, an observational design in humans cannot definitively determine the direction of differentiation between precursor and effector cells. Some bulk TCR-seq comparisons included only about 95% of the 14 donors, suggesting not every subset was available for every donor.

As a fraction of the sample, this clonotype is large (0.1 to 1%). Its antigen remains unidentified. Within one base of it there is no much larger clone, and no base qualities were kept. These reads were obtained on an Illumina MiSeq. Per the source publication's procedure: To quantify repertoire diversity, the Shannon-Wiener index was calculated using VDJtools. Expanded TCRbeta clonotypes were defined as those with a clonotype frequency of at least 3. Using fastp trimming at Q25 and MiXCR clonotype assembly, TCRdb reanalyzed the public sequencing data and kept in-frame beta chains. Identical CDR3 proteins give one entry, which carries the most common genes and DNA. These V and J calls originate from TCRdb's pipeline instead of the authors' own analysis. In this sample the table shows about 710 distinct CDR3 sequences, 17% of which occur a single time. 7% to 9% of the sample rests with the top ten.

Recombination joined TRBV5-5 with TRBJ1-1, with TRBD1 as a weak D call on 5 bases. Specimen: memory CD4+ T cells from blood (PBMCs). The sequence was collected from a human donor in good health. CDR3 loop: CASSFSGTTEAFF. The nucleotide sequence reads TGTGCCAGCAGCTTTTCCGGGACCACTGAAGCTTTCTTT.